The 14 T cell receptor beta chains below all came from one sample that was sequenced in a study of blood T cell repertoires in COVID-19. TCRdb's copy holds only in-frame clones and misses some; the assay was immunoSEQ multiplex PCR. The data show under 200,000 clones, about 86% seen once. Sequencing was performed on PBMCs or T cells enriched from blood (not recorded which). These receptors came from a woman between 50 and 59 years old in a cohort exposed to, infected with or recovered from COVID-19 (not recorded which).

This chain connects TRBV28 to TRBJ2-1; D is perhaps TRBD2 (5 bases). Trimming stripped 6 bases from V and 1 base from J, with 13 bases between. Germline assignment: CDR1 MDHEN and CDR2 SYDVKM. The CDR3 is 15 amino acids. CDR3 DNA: TGTGCCAGCAGCTCCGGACTTCAATCCTACAATGAGCAGTTCTTC. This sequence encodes CASSSGLQSYNEQFF.

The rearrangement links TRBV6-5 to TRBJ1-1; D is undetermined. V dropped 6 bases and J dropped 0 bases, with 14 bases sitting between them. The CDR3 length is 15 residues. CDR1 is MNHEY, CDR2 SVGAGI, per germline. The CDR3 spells CASSPFGTLNTEAFF. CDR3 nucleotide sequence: TGTGCCAGCAGCCCCTTCGGTACCCTGAACACTGAAGCTTTCTTT.

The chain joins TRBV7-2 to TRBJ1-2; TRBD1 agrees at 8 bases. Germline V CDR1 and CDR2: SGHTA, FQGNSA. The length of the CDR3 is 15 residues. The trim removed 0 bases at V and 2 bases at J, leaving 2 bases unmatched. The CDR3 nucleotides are TGTGCCAGCAGCTTAGCGGGACAGGCGAACTATGGCTACACCTTC. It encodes CASSLAGQANYGYTF.

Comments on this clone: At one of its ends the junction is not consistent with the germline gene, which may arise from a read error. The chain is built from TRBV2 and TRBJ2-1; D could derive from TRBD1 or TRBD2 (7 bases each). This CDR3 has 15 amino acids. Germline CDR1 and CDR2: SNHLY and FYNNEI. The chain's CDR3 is CARRGGAGPYNEQFF. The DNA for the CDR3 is TGCGCCCGCAGGGGGGGGGCGGGGCCCTACAATGAGCAGTTCTTC.

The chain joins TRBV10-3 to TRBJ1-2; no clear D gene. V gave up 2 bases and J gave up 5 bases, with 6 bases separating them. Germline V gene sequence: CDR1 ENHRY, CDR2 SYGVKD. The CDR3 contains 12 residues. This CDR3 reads CAISEQDYGYTF. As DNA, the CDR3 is TGTGCCATCAGTGAGCAGGATTATGGCTACACCTTC.

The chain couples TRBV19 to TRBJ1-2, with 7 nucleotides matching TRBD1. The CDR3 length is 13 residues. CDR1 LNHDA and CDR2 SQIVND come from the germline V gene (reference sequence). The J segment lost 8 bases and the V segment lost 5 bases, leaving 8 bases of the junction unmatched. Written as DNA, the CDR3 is TGTGCCAGTAGTTCAACAGGGGATCGCGGCTACACCTTC. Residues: CASSSTGDRGYTF.

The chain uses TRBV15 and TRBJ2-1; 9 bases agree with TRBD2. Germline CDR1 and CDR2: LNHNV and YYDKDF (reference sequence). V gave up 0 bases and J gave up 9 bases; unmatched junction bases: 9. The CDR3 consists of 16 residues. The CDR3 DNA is TGTGCCACCAGCAGAGATCCCGGGACTAGCTTAGTTGAGCAGTTCTTC. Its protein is CATSRDPGTSLVEQFF.

In DNA form, the CDR3 reads TGTGCCAGCAACCCGGAGCGGCTGGGGCCCCAGCATTTT. The encoded protein is CASNPERLGPQHF. The chain combines TRBV14 with TRBJ1-5; D remains unclear. The germline V gene has CDR1 SGHDN and CDR2 FVKESK. Trimming took 7 bases from V and 9 from J, leaving 16 bases between them. The CDR3 is 13 amino acids.

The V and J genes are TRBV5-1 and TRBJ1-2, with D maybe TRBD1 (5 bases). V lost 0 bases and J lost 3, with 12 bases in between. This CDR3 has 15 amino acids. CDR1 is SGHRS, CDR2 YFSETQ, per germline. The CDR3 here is CASSLDAGFDYGYTF. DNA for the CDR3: TGCGCCAGCAGCTTGGACGCAGGGTTTGACTATGGCTACACCTTC.

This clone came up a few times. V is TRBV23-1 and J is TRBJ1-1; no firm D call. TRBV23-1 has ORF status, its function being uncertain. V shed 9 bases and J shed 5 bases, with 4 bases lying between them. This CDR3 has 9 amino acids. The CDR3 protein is CASLTEAFF. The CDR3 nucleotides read TGCGCCAGTTTAACTGAAGCTTTCTTT.

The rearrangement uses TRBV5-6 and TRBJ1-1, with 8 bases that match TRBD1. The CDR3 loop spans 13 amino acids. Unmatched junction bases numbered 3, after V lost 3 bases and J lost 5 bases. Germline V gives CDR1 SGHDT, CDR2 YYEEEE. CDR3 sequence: CASSSTGATEAFF. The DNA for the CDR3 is TGTGCCAGCAGCTCGACAGGGGCGACTGAAGCTTTCTTT.

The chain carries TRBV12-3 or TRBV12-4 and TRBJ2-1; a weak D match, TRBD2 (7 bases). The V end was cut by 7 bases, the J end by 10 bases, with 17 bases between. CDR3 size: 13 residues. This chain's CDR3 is CASTRQGRGEQFF. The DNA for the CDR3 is TGTGCCAGCACCCGGCAGGGGAGGGGGGAGCAGTTCTTC.

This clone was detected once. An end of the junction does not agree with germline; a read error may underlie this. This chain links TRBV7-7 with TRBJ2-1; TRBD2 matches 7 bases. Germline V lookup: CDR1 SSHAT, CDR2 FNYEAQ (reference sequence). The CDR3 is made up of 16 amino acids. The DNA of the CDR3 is TGTGCTAGCAGCTGCCCCGATGCGGGGGTCCATAGTGAGCAGTTCTTC. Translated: CASSCPDAGVHSEQFF.

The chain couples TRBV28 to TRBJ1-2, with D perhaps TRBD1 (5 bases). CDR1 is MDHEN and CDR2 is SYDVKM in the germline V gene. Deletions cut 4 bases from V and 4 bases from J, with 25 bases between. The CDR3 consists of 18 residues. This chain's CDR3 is CASSYNPQFPGMRYGYTF. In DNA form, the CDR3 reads TGTGCCAGCAGTTATAATCCCCAATTCCCAGGGATGCGCTATGGCTACACCTTC.